This is a list of T cell receptor beta chains from one sample in a study of cytomegalovirus exposure and HLA in healthy donors. TCRdb's copy holds only in-frame clones and misses some; the assay was immunoSEQ multiplex PCR. The data contain roughly 120,000 clones, roughly a tenth of them seen just once; the ten biggest clones take up 3%. The sample comprised PBMCs. These TCRs come from a man younger than 40 in good health and CMV-seronegative. Both conserved end residues are part of each CDR3. A D gene is named only where the DNA matches it firmly. Clone size is given for some rows only: seen once, a few or many times, or a class if the clone is expanded.

j_gene | d_gene | abundance | v_gene | CDR3nt | CDR3aa
TRBJ2-2 | TRBD1 | few | TRBV6-4 | TGTGCCAGCAGTAAAGGGACAGGGGCGGCCACCGGGGAGCTGTTTTTT | CASSKGTGAATGELFF
TRBJ1-1 | - | - | TRBV9 | TGTGCCAGCAGCGTAGGGGGGGAAAGGCAGAACACTGAAGCTTTCTTT | CASSVGGERQNTEAFF
TRBJ2-1 | TRBD2 | - | TRBV5-1 | TGCGCCAGCAGCTTGGGCGGTCAACTAGCGGGGGCTATCGATGAGCAGTTCTTC | CASSLGGQLAGAIDEQFF
TRBJ1-2 | TRBD1 | - | TRBV9 | TGTGCCAGCAGCGTAATCGGGACAGGGAGCTATGGCTACACCTTC | CASSVIGTGSYGYTF
TRBJ2-3 | TRBD2 | - | TRBV9 | TGTGCCAGCAGCGCGATGACTAGCTCAACTAGCACAGATACGCAGTATTTT | CASSAMTSSTSTDTQYF
TRBJ2-2 | - | few | TRBV6-6 | TGTGCCAGCAGTTCCCATCAGGGGACCGGGGAGCTGTTTTTT | CASSSHQGTGELFF
TRBJ1-3 | - | few | TRBV5-5 | TGTGCCAGCAGCTGGGACACAAACACCATATATTTT | CASSWDTNTIYF
TRBJ2-3 | TRBD2 | few | TRBV5-1 | TGCGCCAGCAGCTTGGCGGGGGGGCAGTATTTT | CASSLAGGQYF
TRBJ2-3 | TRBD1 | few | TRBV13 | TGTGCCAGCAGCTCTACCGGGACAGGGTATGGAGATACGCAGTATTTT | CASSSTGTGYGDTQYF
TRBJ1-6 | TRBD1 | few | TRBV5-1 | TGCGCCAGCAGTTTCGGACAGGGGCGAAGTTCACCCCTCCACTTT | CASSFGQGRSSPLHF
TRBJ2-3 | TRBD2 | few | TRBV6-4 | TGTGCCAGCAGTGACGTTTTGACTAGCGGGGGCACAGATACGCAGTATTTT | CASSDVLTSGGTDTQYF
TRBJ2-6 | - | - | TRBV9 | TGTGCCAGCAGCGTAGCTGGAGGCTCTGGGGCCAACGTCCTGACTTTC | CASSVAGGSGANVLTF
TRBJ2-5 | - | - | TRBV29-1 | TGCAGCGTTGTATCAGGGAATGGAGAGACCCAGTACTTC | CSVVSGNGETQYF
TRBJ2-1 | - | few | TRBV9 | TGTGCCAGCAGCGTAGTTAGTTCTCACAATGAGCAGTTCTTC | CASSVVSSHNEQFF
TRBJ2-5 | - | - | TRBV29-1 | TGCAGCGTTGATACCCGGGACTACCAAGAGACCCAGTACTTC | CSVDTRDYQETQYF
TRBJ2-2 | - | - | TRBV30 | TGTGCCTGGAAAGGCCTAGCCTACACCGGGGAGCTGTTTTTT | CAWKGLAYTGELFF
TRBJ2-5 | TRBD1 | - | TRBV5-1 | TGCGCCAGCAGCTTGGAGGGGGCCAGGGAGACCCAGTACTTC | CASSLEGARETQYF
TRBJ2-7 | TRBD2 | once | TRBV4-1 | TGCGCCAGCAGCCAAGCGTCTAGCGGGTTTAGCGAGCAGTACTTC | CASSQASSGFSEQYF
TRBJ1-4 | TRBD1 | few | TRBV18 | TGTGCCAGCTCACCCCGGGACAGCAATGAAAAACTGTTTTTT | CASSPRDSNEKLFF
TRBJ2-1 | - | - | TRBV15 | TGTGCCACCAGCAGAGATGCGGGTTACAATGAGCAGTTCTTC | CATSRDAGYNEQFF
TRBJ2-2 | - | - | TRBV28 | TGTGCCAGCAGTTTTTACCCCCCAGGAAACACCGGGGAGCTGTTTTTT | CASSFYPPGNTGELFF
TRBJ1-6 | TRBD1 | few | TRBV18 | TGTGCCAGCTCACCAGACAGGGATTCACCCCTCCACTTT | CASSPDRDSPLHF
TRBJ2-3 | - | - | TRBV4-3 | TGCGCCAGCAGCCAAGGTCGACAGGGCACAGATACGCAGTATTTT | CASSQGRQGTDTQYF
TRBJ2-7 | - | - | TRBV7-2 | TGTGCCAGCAGCTCCACGTCAGGGTACGAGCAGTACTTC | CASSSTSGYEQYF
TRBJ2-5 | TRBD2 | - | TRBV10-3 | TGTGCCATCAGTGCACGGGGGGACCAAGAGACCCAGTACTTC | CAISARGDQETQYF
TRBJ2-5 | - | - | TRBV7-9 | TGTGCCAGCAGCTCCGGGGTGGGTGCCGGGGAGACCCAGTACTTC | CASSSGVGAGETQYF
TRBJ1-2 | - | - | TRBV30 | TGTGCCTGGAGTCCGGGGATAGGTAGCTATGGCTACACCTTC | CAWSPGIGSYGYTF
TRBJ1-2 | TRBD1 | few | TRBV25-1 | TGTGCCAGCAGTGAGTTGACAGGGGACTATGGCTACACCTTC | CASSELTGDYGYTF
TRBJ2-5 | TRBD2 | few | TRBV11-2 | TGTGCCAGCAGCTTAGTCCGATACCCACGACTAGCCGGGGAGACCCAGTACTTC | CASSLVRYPRLAGETQYF
TRBJ1-5 | TRBD1 | - | TRBV27 | TGTGCTAGCAGTTCCAGAAGACAGGGTACAGGTCAGCCCCAGCATTTT | CASSSRRQGTGQPQHF
TRBJ2-6 | - | - | TRBV7-2 | TGTGCCAGCAGCTTACTCGTCGGTAGGGCCAACGTCCTGACTTTC | CASSLLVGRANVLTF
TRBJ2-1 | TRBD2 | - | TRBV13 | TGTGCCAGCAGCTCCCCCCAGCGGGGCCGGTATGAGCAGTTCTTC | CASSSPQRGRYEQFF
TRBJ1-2 | - | few | TRBV13 | TGTGCCAGCAACTTAGGCCTCGAGGGTTCAGGCTATGGCTACACCTTC | CASNLGLEGSGYGYTF
TRBJ2-3 | TRBD2 | few | TRBV5-6 | TGTGCCAGCAGCACCGCCGGGACTAGCGGCACAGATACGCAGTATTTT | CASSTAGTSGTDTQYF
TRBJ1-4 | TRBD1 | - | TRBV6-6 | TGTGCCAGCACCGAGGACAGGGGGCGCCCGGTGTTTTTT | CASTEDRGRPVFF
TRBJ2-1 | TRBD2 | - | TRBV11-2 | TGTGCCAGCAGTTCTCTGGGCGGGAGGACCTACAATGAGCAGTTCTTC | CASSSLGGRTYNEQFF
TRBJ1-2 | - | - | TRBV7-2 | TGTGCCAGCAGCTTATTTTCCGCTAACTATGGCTACACCTTC | CASSLFSANYGYTF
TRBJ2-7 | TRBD2 | - | TRBV5-6 | TGTGCCAGCAGCTTTGGAGGGACTAGCAGCTACGAGCAGTACTTC | CASSFGGTSSYEQYF
TRBJ2-7 | - | few | TRBV2 | TGCGCCAGCAGTGAAGGGAGGCCGCCCTCCTACGAGCAGTACTTC | CASSEGRPPSYEQYF
TRBJ2-7 | - | - | TRBV6-5 | TGTGCCAGCAGCCTTTTCCCCGCAGGGGTCTACGAGCAGTACTTC | CASSLFPAGVYEQYF
TRBJ2-7 | TRBD1 | - | TRBV5-6 | TGTGCCAGCAGCCGGACAGGATCCTACGAGCAGTACTTC | CASSRTGSYEQYF
TRBJ2-3 | - | - | TRBV11-1 | TGTGCCAGCAGCCCTCGGCGGGGGCGGACAGATACGCAGTATTTT | CASSPRRGRTDTQYF
TRBJ2-5 | - | few | TRBV16 | TGTGCCAGCAGCCAATCGATAGTAGAGACCCAGTACTTC | CASSQSIVETQYF
TRBJ2-1 | TRBD2 | - | TRBV12-5 | TGTGCTAGTGGAGGGGCTAGCGGGATTTACAATGAGCAGTTCTTC | CASGGASGIYNEQFF
TRBJ2-7 | TRBD2 | few | TRBV7-8 | TGTGCCAGCAGCCTAACGGGGGTTAGCGGGGGGATTGTGTACGAGCAGTACTTC | CASSLTGVSGGIVYEQYF
TRBJ2-3 | TRBD2 | - | TRBV2 | TGTGCCAGCATGAGGGCCGGGACTAGCGGCGGGGATACGCAGTATTTT | CASMRAGTSGGDTQYF
TRBJ2-3 | - | - | TRBV6-1 | TGTGCCAGCATTGGCCTAGCAGGCCCAGATACGCAGTATTTT | CASIGLAGPDTQYF
TRBJ2-1 | TRBD2 | few | TRBV7-2 | TGTGCCAGCAGCCCCTTGGCTAGCGGGAGAGGAGCTGAGCAGTTCTTC | CASSPLASGRGAEQFF
TRBJ2-6 | TRBD1 | few | TRBV29-1 | TGCAGCGCGTATACAGGGGCTGGGGCCAACGTCCTGACTTTC | CSAYTGAGANVLTF
TRBJ2-1 | - | few | TRBV11-2 | TGTGCCAGCAGCTTACGCACAGCTTACAATGAGCAGTTCTTC | CASSLRTAYNEQFF
TRBJ2-7 | - | - | TRBV7-9 | TGTGCCAGCAGCTCCCGGGACACCCATCTCTTC | CASSSRDTHLF
TRBJ2-1 | - | - | TRBV19 | TGTGCCAGTAGTCTGCGGGAAGGGGTTTACAATGAGCAGTTCTTC | CASSLREGVYNEQFF
TRBJ1-6 | - | few | TRBV30 | TGTGCCTGGAGCGCAGGGTTCGCCTATAATTCACCCCTCCACTTT | CAWSAGFAYNSPLHF
TRBJ1-5 | - | few | TRBV5-1 | TGCGCCAGCAGCTTGGGGGACACGAGCAATCAGCCCCAGCATTTT | CASSLGDTSNQPQHF